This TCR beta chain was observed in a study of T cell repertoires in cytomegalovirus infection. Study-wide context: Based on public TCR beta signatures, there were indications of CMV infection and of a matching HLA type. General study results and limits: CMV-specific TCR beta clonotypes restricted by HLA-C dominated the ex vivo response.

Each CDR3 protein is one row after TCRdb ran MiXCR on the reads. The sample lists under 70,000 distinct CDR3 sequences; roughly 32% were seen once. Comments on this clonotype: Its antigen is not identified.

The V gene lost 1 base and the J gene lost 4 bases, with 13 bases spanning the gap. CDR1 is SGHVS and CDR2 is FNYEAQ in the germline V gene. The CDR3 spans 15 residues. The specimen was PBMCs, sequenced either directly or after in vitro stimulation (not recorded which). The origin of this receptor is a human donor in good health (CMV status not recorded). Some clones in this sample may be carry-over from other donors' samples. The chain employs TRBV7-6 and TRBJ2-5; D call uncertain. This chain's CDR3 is CASSLDVGTRETQYF. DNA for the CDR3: TGTGCCAGCAGCTTAGATGTGGGAACAAGAGAGACCCAGTACTTC.